The clone carrying this T cell receptor beta chain has a count of ten or more. From the RT-PCR reads, TCRdb called clonotypes with MiXCR, one entry per CDR3 protein. The sample comprises fewer than 800,000 distinct CDR3 sequences, 13% to 15% of which are singletons, and 3% to 4.5% rests with the top ten. This CDR3 region has 15 residues. V gave up 5 bases and J gave up 1 base; unmatched junction bases: 3. Germline CDR1 SGHTA, CDR2 FQGNSA. Input material: memory CD4+ T cells from blood. The TCR sequence derives from a female donor in good health, serving as a healthy control. The rearrangement uses TRBV7-2 and TRBJ1-5, with 9 bases matching TRBD1. As DNA, the CDR3 is TGTGCCAGCAGCGACAGGGGGATGAGCAATCAGCCCCAGCATTTT. It specifies CASSDRGMSNQPQHF.